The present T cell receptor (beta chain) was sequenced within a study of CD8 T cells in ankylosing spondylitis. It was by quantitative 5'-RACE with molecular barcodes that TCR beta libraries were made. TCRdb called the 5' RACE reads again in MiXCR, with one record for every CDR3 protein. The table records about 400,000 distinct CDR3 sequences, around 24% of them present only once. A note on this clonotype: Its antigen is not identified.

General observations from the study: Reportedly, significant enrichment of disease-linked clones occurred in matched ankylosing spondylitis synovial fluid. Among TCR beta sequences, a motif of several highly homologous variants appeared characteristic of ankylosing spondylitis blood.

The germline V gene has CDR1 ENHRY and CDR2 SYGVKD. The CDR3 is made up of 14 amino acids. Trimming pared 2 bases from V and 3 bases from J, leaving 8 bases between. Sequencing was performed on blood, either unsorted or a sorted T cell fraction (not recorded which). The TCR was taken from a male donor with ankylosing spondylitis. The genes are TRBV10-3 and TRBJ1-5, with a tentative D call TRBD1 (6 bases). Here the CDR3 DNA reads TGTGCCATCAGTGAGGGACAGTTCAATCAGCCCCAGCATTTT. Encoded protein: CAISEGQFNQPQHF.